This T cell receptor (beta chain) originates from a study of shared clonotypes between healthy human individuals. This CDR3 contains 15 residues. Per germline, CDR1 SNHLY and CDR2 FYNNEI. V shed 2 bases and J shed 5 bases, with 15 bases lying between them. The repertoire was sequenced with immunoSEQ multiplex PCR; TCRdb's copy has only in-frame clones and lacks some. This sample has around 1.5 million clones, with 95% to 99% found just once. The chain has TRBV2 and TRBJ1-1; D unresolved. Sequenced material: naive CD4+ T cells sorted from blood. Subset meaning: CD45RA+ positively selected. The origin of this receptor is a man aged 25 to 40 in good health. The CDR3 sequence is CASSEKGWLGTEAFF. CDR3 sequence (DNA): TGTGCCAGCAGTGAAAAAGGATGGTTGGGAACTGAAGCTTTCTTT.